This T cell receptor (beta chain) was identified during a study of blood T cell repertoires in COVID-19. Study in general: Collection of acute and convalescent COVID-19 samples took place in the United States, Italy and Spain. PBMCs, B-cell-depleted T cells, or T cells provided the cDNA or gDNA that made up the material.

Per the original methods: It was from reference gene primer amplification that nucleated cell counts were estimated. Method: immunoSEQ multiplex PCR; TCRdb's copy keeps in-frame clones and lacks some. The DNA was the basis for D and trimming; V, J and clone size are from that table. The data contain just under 55,000 clones, around nine tenths of them singletons. This CDR3 is built from 16 residues. Germline CDR1 is SNHLY and CDR2 is FYNNEI. V lost 6 bases, J lost 0 bases, and 4 bases stayed unmatched. The chain joins TRBV2 to TRBJ1-3, with 11 bases fitting TRBD1. The specimen was peripheral blood. This receptor was taken from a middle-aged woman with active COVID-19. The CDR3, as DNA: TGTGCCAGCAGCGATGGACAGGGGGCCTCTGGAAACACCATATATTTT. Protein product: CASSDGQGASGNTIYF.